This T cell receptor beta chain was identified during a study of T cell responses to AZD1222 COVID-19 vaccine. Regarding this clone: As yet, its antigen is unknown.

J lost 7 bases, V lost 3 bases, and 9 bases had no gene match. This CDR3 is 14 amino acids long. CDR1 and CDR2 (germline): SNHLY, FYNNEI. Data came from immunoSEQ multiplex PCR; TCRdb stores just in-frame clones and leaves some out. The sample contains approximately 100,000 clones, about 90% of which appear only once. Whole-study results and caveats: Reportedly, close to half of spike-specific TCRs are directed against unmutated variant regions. Compared with day 0, the breadth and depth of the Spike-specific TCR repertoire rose significantly after two doses of AZD1222.

The sequencing used peripheral blood, collected on day 0 of AZD1222 vaccination. The chain is built from TRBV2 and TRBJ2-7; 7 bases are a match to TRBD2. This clonotype was obtained from an adult in good health. The CDR3 loop reads CASSEVLASGEQYF. The DNA of the CDR3 is TGTGCCAGCAGTGAGGTACTAGCGTCGGGTGAGCAGTACTTC. The entire variable domain, with the rest obtained from reference TRBV2 and TRBJ2-7, is as follows: EPEVTQTPSHQVTQMGQEVILRCVPISNHLYFYWYRQILGQKVEFLVSFYNNEISEKSEIFDDQFSVERPDGSNFTLKIRSTKLEDSAMYFCASSEVLASGEQYFGPGTRLTVT.